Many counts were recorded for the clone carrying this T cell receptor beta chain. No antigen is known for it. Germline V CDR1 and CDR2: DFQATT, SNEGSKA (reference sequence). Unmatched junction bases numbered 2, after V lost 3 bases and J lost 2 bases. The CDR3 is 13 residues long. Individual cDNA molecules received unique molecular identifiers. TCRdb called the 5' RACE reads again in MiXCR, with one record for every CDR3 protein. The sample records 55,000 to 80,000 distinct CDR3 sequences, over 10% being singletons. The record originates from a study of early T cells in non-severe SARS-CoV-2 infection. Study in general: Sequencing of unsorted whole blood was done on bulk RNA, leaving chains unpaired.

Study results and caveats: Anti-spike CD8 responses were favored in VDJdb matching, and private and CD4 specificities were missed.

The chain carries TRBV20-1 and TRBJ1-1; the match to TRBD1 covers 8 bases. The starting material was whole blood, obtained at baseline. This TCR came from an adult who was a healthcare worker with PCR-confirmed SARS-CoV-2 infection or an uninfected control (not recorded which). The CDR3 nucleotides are TGCAGTGCTAGGGACAGGGTAAACACTGAAGCTTTCTTT. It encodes CSARDRVNTEAFF.